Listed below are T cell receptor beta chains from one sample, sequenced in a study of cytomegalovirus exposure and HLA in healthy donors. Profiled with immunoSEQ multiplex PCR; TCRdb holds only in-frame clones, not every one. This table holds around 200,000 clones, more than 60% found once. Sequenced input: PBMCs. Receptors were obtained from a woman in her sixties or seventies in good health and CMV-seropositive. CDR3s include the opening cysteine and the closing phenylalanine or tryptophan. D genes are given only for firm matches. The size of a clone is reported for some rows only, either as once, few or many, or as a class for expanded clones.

CDR3 DNA: TGTGCCAGCAGCTTAGAAGCGGGCACTCACTACGAGCAGTACTTC
CDR3 protein: CASSLEAGTHYEQYF
D gene: NA
J gene: TRBJ2-7
clone size: NA
V gene: TRBV7-2

CDR3 DNA: TGTGCCAGCAGCTTAGGGAGGCTCGATACGCAGTATTTT
CDR3 protein: CASSLGRLDTQYF
D gene: NA
J gene: TRBJ2-3
clone size: NA
V gene: TRBV11-2

CDR3 DNA: TGCAGCGTTAAAGAGGCAGGCTACAATGAGCAGTTCTTC
CDR3 protein: CSVKEAGYNEQFF
D gene: NA
J gene: TRBJ2-1
clone size: NA
V gene: TRBV29-1

CDR3 DNA: TGTGCCAGCAGCGCTAGCGGTCAGGGGTGGTTCTTC
CDR3 protein: CASSASGQGWFF
D gene: NA
J gene: TRBJ2-1
clone size: NA
V gene: TRBV7-9

CDR3 DNA: TGTGCCAGCAGCTTCGGTGTAGATACGCAGTATTTT
CDR3 protein: CASSFGVDTQYF
D gene: NA
J gene: TRBJ2-3
clone size: NA
V gene: TRBV7-9

CDR3 DNA: TGCGCCAGCAGCTTATCCGGACAGAGGAGCTCTGGAAACACCATATATTTT
CDR3 protein: CASSLSGQRSSGNTIYF
D gene: NA
J gene: TRBJ1-3
clone size: once
V gene: TRBV5-1

CDR3 DNA: TGTGCCAGCAGTCCTGGACAGGTACTCACAGATACGCAGTATTTT
CDR3 protein: CASSPGQVLTDTQYF
D gene: TRBD1
J gene: TRBJ2-3
clone size: once
V gene: TRBV28

CDR3 DNA: TGTGCCAGCAGCCGGACTAGCGGGAGCAATGAGCAGTTCTTC
CDR3 protein: CASSRTSGSNEQFF
D gene: TRBD2
J gene: TRBJ2-1
clone size: once
V gene: TRBV7-3

CDR3 DNA: TGCGCCAGCAGCCAAGACGAGACAAATAATCAGCCCCAGCATTTT
CDR3 protein: CASSQDETNNQPQHF
D gene: NA
J gene: TRBJ1-5
clone size: few
V gene: TRBV4-1

CDR3 DNA: TGTGCCAGCAGTTACTACAGAAGCAAAAACAGTCAGTACTTC
CDR3 protein: CASSYYRSKNSQYF
D gene: NA
J gene: TRBJ2-4
clone size: NA
V gene: TRBV6-7

CDR3 DNA: TGTGCCAGCAGCTGGACGGGACAAAACACTGAAGCTTTCTTT
CDR3 protein: CASSWTGQNTEAFF
D gene: NA
J gene: TRBJ1-1
clone size: few
V gene: TRBV5-8